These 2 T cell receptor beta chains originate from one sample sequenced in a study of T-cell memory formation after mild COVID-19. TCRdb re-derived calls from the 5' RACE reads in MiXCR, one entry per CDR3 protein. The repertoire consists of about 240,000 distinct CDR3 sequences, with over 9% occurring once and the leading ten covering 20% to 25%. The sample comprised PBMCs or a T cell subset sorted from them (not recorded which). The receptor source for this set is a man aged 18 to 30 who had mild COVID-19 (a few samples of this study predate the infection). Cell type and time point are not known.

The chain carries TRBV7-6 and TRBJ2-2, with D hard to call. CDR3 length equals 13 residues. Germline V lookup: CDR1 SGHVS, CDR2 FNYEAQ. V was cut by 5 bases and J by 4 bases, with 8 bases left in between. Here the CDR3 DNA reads TGTGCCAGCAGCCCGTGGGGCACCGGGGAGCTGTTTTTT. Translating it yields CASSPWGTGELFF.

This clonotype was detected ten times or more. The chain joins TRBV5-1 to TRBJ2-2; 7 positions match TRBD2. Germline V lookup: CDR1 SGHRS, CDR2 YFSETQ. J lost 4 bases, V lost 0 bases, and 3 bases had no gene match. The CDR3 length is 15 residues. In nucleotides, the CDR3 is TGCGCCAGCAGCTTGGGAGCGGGGAGCACCGGGGAGCTGTTTTTT. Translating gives CASSLGAGSTGELFF.